The TCR beta chain under discussion was sequenced for a study of OX40 agonist ivuxolimab in advanced cancers. TCRdb keeps only in-frame clones here, not all; method: immunoSEQ multiplex PCR. The repertoire consists of tens of thousands of clones, with approximately 91% occurring once and the leading ten covering 0.25% to 0.3%. A note on this clone: Relative to the germline gene, one junction end is altered; a read error may explain this.

CDR3 length: 15 residues. Germline V CDR1 and CDR2: SSHAT, FNYEAQ (reference sequence). The gene calls are TRBV7-7 and TRBJ2-1, with TRBD1 identical over 10 bases. The clonotype comes from an adult with an advanced solid tumor such as melanoma, head and neck, liver or kidney cancer. The sequencing here drew on CD4+ or CD8+ T cells sorted from blood, taken in a trial of the OX40 agonist ivuxolimab. This CDR3 is CASSPRTGGTNEQFF. CDR3 sequence (DNA): TGTGCTAGCAGCCCCCGGACAGGGGGGACGAATGAGCAGTTCTTC.